The sequence of this TCR beta chain was determined in a study of cytomegalovirus exposure and HLA in healthy donors (dated by TCRdb to 2017 to 2019). Regarding the research as a whole: An earlier analysis of fewer than 750 of the donors reported approximately 260 Gb of sequence data and roughly 120 million unique TCR beta sequences obtained from 150 million to 200 million T cells. Around 300 gigabases of sequencing data and tens of millions of unique TCR sequences were included in an early release covering about 600 HLA-typed donors. Of the 398 genotyped donors, 65% to 90% fell in the genetic ancestry cluster associated with self-reported Caucasian donors. The study aimed to test whether cataloging public T cell receptors could reveal signatures of past pathogen exposure. The study profiled the T cell repertoires of under 700 subjects by immunosequencing and related them to cytomegalovirus serostatus. A separate validation cohort of over 95 different subjects was used in addition to the roughly 720-subject first cohort. High-throughput TCR immunosequencing, statistical association of individual TCRs with disease status, and machine learning were combined to predict cytomegalovirus infection status. To study patterns of TCR occurrence, a later analysis re-analyzed previously published TCR beta repertoires from around 660 donors and added high-resolution HLA genotyping. The later analysis used no new phenotypic data to find candidate immune exposures, relying instead on TCR beta sequences and their occurrence across donors. An earlier analysis of around 580 of the donors used high-throughput TCR beta sequencing to judge whether each TCR beta V gene segment behaved as functional or pseudogenic. Alongside the repertoire data, information on donor age, sex, ethnicity and CMV serostatus was compiled. A later genetic analysis took genome-wide SNP genotypes for about 65% of the roughly 670 donors and used that subset as a discovery cohort. Every repertoire in the discovery cohort had been generated on one and the same sequencing platform. Both class I and class II loci were covered by HLA typing, at four-digit resolution. Typing coverage varied by locus: roughly 620-640 donors for A, B, C, DRB1 and DQB1; roughly 520 for DQA1; over 600 for DPA1; around 450 for DPB1. Because of strong linkage in the cohort, a handful of DR-DQ haplotypes were treated as single units for association and clustering. On average, 235,054 unique TCR beta nucleotide sequences were sequenced per donor among 398 genotyped donors of the cohort, with 15% to 20% of those sequences being non-productive. The paper as a whole reports these results and caveats: A further reported finding was that TCR beta sequences accurately predicted the HLA-A and HLA-B alleles for most subjects in the first cohort. HLA typing was unavailable for some donors at each locus, so association tests used only the typed subset. In an earlier analysis of 450 to 750 of the donors, most TCR beta V segments appeared in productive rearrangements about 87% or about 30% of the time, broadly matching IMGT annotations. The classifier was reported to diagnose cytomegalovirus status with high specificity and sensitivity in both the original cohort and the validation cohort. Most TCR sequences were observed very rarely across donors, whereas some public TCRs were present in many individuals. Sequencing depth was assumed to be roughly uniform across donors in the presence/absence analyses, though that assumption may not hold. In a later genetic analysis, fewer N-insertions in productive TCRs were reported among donors in an Asian-associated ancestry cluster than the 666-donor mean. An association between a missense DCLRE1C variant and V-gene and J-gene trimming of TCR beta chains was found in a later genetic analysis and replicated in an independent cohort. Some IMGT-functional V segments, including TRBV6-2 and TRBV6-3, could not be distinguished by the 87-base-pair reads and were therefore excluded. Specific HLA alleles were associated with over 15,000 TCR beta sequences at a false discovery rate of 0.05 in a later analysis. In a later analysis, several top co-occurrence clusters were reported to appear linked to parvovirus B19, influenza, CMV and Epstein-Barr virus. Three of the identified cytomegalovirus-associated TCR beta chains were confirmed in vitro to be specific for cytomegalovirus antigens. It was suggested by the authors that the approach could potentially be generalized to other disease states and immunological phenotypes. When HLA alleles, especially DR and DQ, strongly co-occurred, attributing TCR associations to individual alleles was difficult. In a later analysis, TCR association rates were found to vary across HLA loci, with the most associated TCRs seen for DRB1 alleles and the fewest for HLA-C alleles. The sequencing pipeline was judged likely to have produced a cluster of highly shared sequence variants as a technical artifact. In a later analysis, HLA-associated TCR beta chains showed more clonal expansion and lower generation probabilities than non-associated chains that were equally common. Because counts were too low, about 18 rarely observed V segments, including chromosome 9 orphons, were excluded from the earlier analysis of some 590 of the donors. In the study, approximately 160 TCR beta chains were listed as associated with cytomegalovirus. Linkage disequilibrium might explain the correlated functional status among segregating V segments, but an unknown experimental factor could not be ruled out. The cohort was sequenced for TCR beta chains only, and without alpha or paired-chain data the features that could be detected were limited. In a later analysis, most CMV-associated TCR beta chains were found to appear HLA-restricted, with HLA associations seemingly driven largely by CMV exposure. For the cohort, immune exposure information was limited to CMV serostatus.

The receptor library was made with the immunoSEQ multiplex PCR assay. The multiplex PCR relied on a mix of 60 forward primers for TCR Vbeta segments and 13 reverse primers for TCR Jbeta segments. The CDR3 region of rearranged TCR beta genes was amplified from genomic DNA by a multiplex PCR assay. The Illumina HiSeq System was used to sequence the amplified TCR beta libraries as 87-base-pair reads. The authors' analysis ran thus. A later analysis counted approximately 76 million unique TCR beta chains across the 670 or so repertoires, and approximately 11 million of these chains were shared by at least two donors. Raw reads were error-corrected and collapsed into unique sequences by a nearest-neighbor algorithm in which closely related sequences were merged to remove PCR and sequencing errors. CDR3 sequences were aligned to IMGT reference sequences to assign V, D and J gene segments. For a sequence to be retained, at least a six-nucleotide match to both a V gene segment and a J gene segment was required. A rearrangement counted as productive if the CDR3 had no stop codons and remained in frame with V and J, and every other rearrangement counted as non-productive. Following IMGT convention, CDR3 was defined as the stretch from the second conserved V-encoded cysteine to the conserved J-encoded phenylalanine. The earlier analysis of 550 to 650 of the donors excluded any sequence lacking an unambiguous match to a single V gene segment. In an earlier analysis of 450 to 750 of the donors, a V segment was called functional when productive rearrangements were above 56.7%, and segregating when the standard deviation between donors exceeded 5%. A statistical classification framework was built for diagnosing cytomegalovirus status from the catalog of TCR beta chain sequences. In a later analysis, TCR nucleotide sequences were compared against IMGT/GENE-DB human TR gene sequences so that V and J genes could be assigned. A later analysis assigned CDR3 sequences and most-parsimonious VDJ recombination scenarios with the TCRdist pipeline. In a later analysis, each TCR beta chain was defined by its CDR3 amino acid sequence together with its V-gene family, and reads without a unique V-gene family were excluded. In a later analysis, 450 to 600 highly shared, low-generation-probability nucleotide sequences were removed to address suspected cross-contamination and a sequencing artifact. In a later analysis, a clonal expansion index was calculated for each public chain from normalized within-repertoire ranks of inferred template counts. In a later analysis, generation probabilities were computed using a VDJ recombination model fitted to out-of-frame rearrangements, and the results were checked against IGoR. Hypergeometric tests were used in a later analysis to score TCR-TCR, TCR-HLA and TCR-CMV co-occurrence, with a repertoire-size bias correction applied to the TCR pairs. To estimate false discovery rates, a later analysis permuted the HLA or CMV assignments 20 times. In a later analysis, co-occurring TCRs were grouped with DBSCAN, and TCRdist sequence similarity was added when clustering was performed within HLA-allele-positive subsets. Co-occurrence clustering excluded repertoires with fewer than 30,000 or more than 120,000 public chains, plus five with anomalous nucleotide sharing. Not all clones reach the TCRdb copy of this immuneACCESS table, which keeps in-frame sequences only. Checked studies attribute under half of the gap to unresolved V genes and leave the rest unexplained. D and trimming come from the DNA, and the V and J calls and clone size come from that table. The sample table shows approximately 170,000 clones, and over 75% are seen once. The ten largest clonotypes hold 2.3% of the sample.

The cohort comprised some 680 healthy bone marrow donors. At the time of sampling, all cohort members were nominally healthy, though unrecorded immune exposures were likely present. The donor tested CMV seronegative, placing the donor among the approximately 400 seronegative members of the cohort. A peripheral blood sample was provided by each donor, and peripheral blood mononuclear cells were used for TCR beta sequencing. The Qiagen DNeasy Blood Extraction Kit was used to extract genomic DNA from the blood cell samples. V is pared back by 1 base and J by 8 bases, with 9 bases lying between the germline termini. Via the germline V gene (reference sequence), CDR1 is SEHNR and CDR2 FQNEAQ. Counted from cysteine to phenylalanine, this CDR3 has 14 amino acids. The kept DNA is CDR3 alone, 42 bases in frame from the first base. As for this clone: The antigen it binds to is not known. There are no base qualities to consult, and no much larger clone falls within one base. This CDR3 is also generated by other DNA sequences in the sample.

This sequence was found in a male donor in good health and CMV-seronegative. The sequence joins TRBV7-9 to TRBJ1-6; no D gene can be assigned with confidence. Sequenced material: PBMCs. The DNA reads TGTGCCAGCAGCTTAGGACTAAATTATTCACCCCTCCACTTT. Its protein product is CASSLGLNYSPLHF.